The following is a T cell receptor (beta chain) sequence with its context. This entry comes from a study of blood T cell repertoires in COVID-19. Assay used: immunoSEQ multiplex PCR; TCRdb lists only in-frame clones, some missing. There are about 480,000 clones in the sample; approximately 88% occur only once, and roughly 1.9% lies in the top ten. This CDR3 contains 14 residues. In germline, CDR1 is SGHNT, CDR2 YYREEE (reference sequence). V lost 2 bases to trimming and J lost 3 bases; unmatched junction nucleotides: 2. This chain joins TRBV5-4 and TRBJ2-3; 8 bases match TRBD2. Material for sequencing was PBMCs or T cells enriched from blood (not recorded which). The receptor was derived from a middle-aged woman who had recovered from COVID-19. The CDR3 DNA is TGTGCCAGCAGCTTAGGGACTAGGACAGATACGCAGTATTTT. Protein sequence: CASSLGTRTDTQYF.